The clone carrying this T cell receptor beta chain was recorded once. Its specificity is not known. The sample comes from a study of early T cells in non-severe SARS-CoV-2 infection. In the study overall: Investigators sequenced bulk RNA drawn from unsorted whole blood, and chains remained unpaired.

Attached unique molecular identifiers marked individual cDNA molecules. From the 5' RACE reads, TCRdb called clonotypes with MiXCR, one entry per CDR3 protein. This table has roughly 45,000 distinct CDR3 sequences, roughly 10% appearing once. Study-wide findings and caveats: Reliance on VDJdb matching favored anti-spike CD8 responses; private and CD4 specificities were missed.

This sequence was found in an adult who was a healthcare worker with PCR-confirmed SARS-CoV-2 infection or an uninfected control (not recorded which). Sequenced material: whole blood.

Here the CDR3 reads CSARANNRHEQYF. CDR3 sequence (DNA): TGCAGTGCTAGAGCGAATAATCGCCACGAGCAGTACTTC. The V and J genes are TRBV20-1 and TRBJ2-7; D call uncertain. The CDR3 length is 13 residues. The V gene's germline CDR1 is DFQATT and CDR2 SNEGSKA (reference sequence). V dropped 1 base and J dropped 5 bases, with 12 bases sitting between them.